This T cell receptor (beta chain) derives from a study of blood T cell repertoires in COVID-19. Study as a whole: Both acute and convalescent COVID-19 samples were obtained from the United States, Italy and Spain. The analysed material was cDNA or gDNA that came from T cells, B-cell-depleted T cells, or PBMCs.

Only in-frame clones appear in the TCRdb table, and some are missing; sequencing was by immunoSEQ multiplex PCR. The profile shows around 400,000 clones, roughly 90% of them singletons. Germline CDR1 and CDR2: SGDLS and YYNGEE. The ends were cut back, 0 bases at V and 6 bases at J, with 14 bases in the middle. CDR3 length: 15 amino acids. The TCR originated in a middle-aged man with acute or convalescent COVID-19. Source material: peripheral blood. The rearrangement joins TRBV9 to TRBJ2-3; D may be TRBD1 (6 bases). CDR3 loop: CASSVDNRVFDTQYF. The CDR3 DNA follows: TGTGCCAGCAGCGTAGATAACAGGGTTTTTGATACGCAGTATTTT. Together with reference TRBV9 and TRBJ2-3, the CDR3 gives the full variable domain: DSGVTQTPKHLITATGQRVTLRCSPRSGDLSVYWYQQSLDQGLQFLIQYYNGEERAKGNILERFSAQQFPDLHSELNLSSLELGDSALYFCASSVDNRVFDTQYFGPGTRLTVL.